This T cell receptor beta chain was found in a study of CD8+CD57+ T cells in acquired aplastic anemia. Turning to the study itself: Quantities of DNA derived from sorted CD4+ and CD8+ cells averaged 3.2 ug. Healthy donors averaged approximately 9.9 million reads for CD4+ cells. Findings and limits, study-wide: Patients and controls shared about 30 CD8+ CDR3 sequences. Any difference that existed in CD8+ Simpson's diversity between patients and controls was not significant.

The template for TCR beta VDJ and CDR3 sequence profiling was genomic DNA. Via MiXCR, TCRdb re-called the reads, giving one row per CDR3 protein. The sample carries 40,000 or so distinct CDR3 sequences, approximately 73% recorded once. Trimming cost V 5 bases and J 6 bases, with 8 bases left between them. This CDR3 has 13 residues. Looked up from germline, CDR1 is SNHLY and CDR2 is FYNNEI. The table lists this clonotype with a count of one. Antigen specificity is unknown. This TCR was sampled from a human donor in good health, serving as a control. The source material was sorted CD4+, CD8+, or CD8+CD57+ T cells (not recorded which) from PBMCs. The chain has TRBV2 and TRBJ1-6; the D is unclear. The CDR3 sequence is CASSLGSNSPLHF. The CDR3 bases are TGTGCCAGCAGTTTGGGGAGTAATTCACCCCTCCACTTT.